The 20 T cell receptor beta chains reported below all come from one sample, sequenced in a study of cytomegalovirus exposure and HLA in healthy donors. Vbeta (60) and Jbeta (13) primers were used in the PCR. Sequencing used immunoSEQ multiplex PCR; TCRdb keeps in-frame clones, though not all of them. The table records roughly 100,000 clones, over 60% of them present only once. Sequences were obtained from PBMCs. The receptors shown here come from a man between 60 and 75 years old in good health and CMV-seropositive.

The J gene is TRBJ2-7, the V gene TRBV5-1; TRBD1 is a possible D gene (6 bases). Looked up from germline, CDR1 is SGHRS and CDR2 is YFSETQ. The CDR3 has 13 amino acids. Between the trimmed V and J ends, which lost 0 bases and 4 bases, there was a span of 8 bases. The CDR3 reads CASSLDGTYEQYF. The CDR3 DNA reads as TGCGCCAGCAGCTTGGACGGGACATACGAGCAGTACTTC.

There are a few counts of this clone. The chain links TRBV15 to TRBJ1-1, with D perhaps TRBD1 (6 bases). The CDR3 loop spans 15 amino acids. Trimming took 1 base from V and 6 from J, leaving 15 bases between them. In germline, CDR1 is LNHNV, CDR2 YYDKDF (reference sequence). The CDR3 coding sequence is TGTGCCACCAGCAGAGTAGAAGGGGGGGAGCCTGAAGCTTTCTTT. This sequence encodes CATSRVEGGEPEAFF.

There are a few counts of this clone. This chain links TRBV12-5 with TRBJ1-1; D is perhaps TRBD1 (6 bases). Germline lookup yields CDR1 LGHNT and CDR2 FRNRAP. V was clipped by 6 bases and J by 5 bases, with 10 bases between them. The CDR3 loop spans 12 amino acids. The CDR3 bases are TGTGCTAGTGGGCTTAGGGGGACTGAAGCTTTCTTT. As protein: CASGLRGTEAFF.

To note about this clone: Other DNA variants within this sample encode the same CDR3. The chain links TRBV5-4 to TRBJ1-3; D not resolved. The germline V gene encodes CDR1 SGHNT and CDR2 YYREEE (reference sequence). The CDR3 covers 15 residues. V lost 0 bases and J 1 base, leaving 8 bases between the germline ends. The CDR3 sequence is CASSLGGLSGNTIYF. The CDR3 DNA sequence: TGTGCCAGCAGCTTGGGAGGCTTATCTGGAAACACCATATATTTT.

The chain uses TRBV25-1 and TRBJ1-3, with 9 nucleotides matching TRBD1. The CDR3 has 16 residues. The germline gives CDR1 MGHDK, CDR2 SYGVNS. V shed 10 bases and J 0 bases; nucleotides not matched to a gene: 10. The CDR3 loop is CATIGQGLSSGNTIYF. The DNA of the CDR3 is TGTGCCACCATCGGACAGGGGTTAAGCTCTGGAAACACCATATATTTT.

This clone was observed a few times. This chain uses TRBV6-1 with TRBJ1-1; D possibly corresponds to TRBD1 (5 bases). The CDR3 totals 15 residues. Germline V gives CDR1 MNHNS, CDR2 SASEGT. V dropped 2 bases and J dropped 6 bases, with 16 bases sitting between them. In DNA form, the CDR3 reads TGTGCCAGCAGTGAAATGCAGGGTGGAGTAGCTGAAGCTTTCTTT. It specifies CASSEMQGGVAEAFF.

The V gene is TRBV6-1, the J gene TRBJ2-7; 7 nucleotides agree with TRBD1. Germline CDR1 MNHNS, CDR2 SASEGT. The CDR3 consists of 16 residues. The ends lost 1 base at V and 3 bases at J; junction bases unmatched: 9. The CDR3 reads CASSEERTDRRYEQYF. The CDR3 DNA follows: TGTGCCAGCAGTGAAGAACGAACGGACAGGCGCTACGAGCAGTACTTC.

The chain is built from TRBV6-1 and TRBJ1-1, with TRBD1 as a possible D gene (5 bases). Per the germline V gene, CDR1 is MNHNS and CDR2 is SASEGT. The V and J ends lost 4 bases and 6 bases respectively, with 12 bases between them. CDR3 length equals 13 residues. CDR3 sequence reads: CASSAWGGPEAFF. DNA of the CDR3: TGTGCCAGCAGTGCATGGGGGGGTCCTGAAGCTTTCTTT.

The V and J genes are TRBV10-3 and TRBJ2-5; 13 nucleotides match TRBD2. Germline CDR1 reads ENHRY; CDR2 reads SYGVKD. Unmatched junction bases numbered 13, after V lost 5 bases and J lost 4 bases. This CDR3 has 18 residues. CDR3 DNA: TGTGCCATCAGTCTGGGGACTAGCGGGAACCCCCTGGGAGAGACCCAGTACTTC. Residues: CAISLGTSGNPLGETQYF.

The chain links TRBV6-5 to TRBJ1-1; D possibly corresponds to TRBD1 (6 bases). Trimming took 6 bases from V and 3 from J, leaving 17 bases between them. The CDR3 totals 15 residues. Germline V gene lookup returns CDR1 MNHEY and CDR2 SVGAGI. The CDR3 loop reads CASSLRTGFDTEAFF. The CDR3 bases are TGTGCCAGCAGCCTGAGAACAGGGTTTGACACTGAAGCTTTCTTT.

As DNA, the CDR3 is TGCAGCGTTGAACCATGGGCAACAGATACGCAGTATTTT. As protein: CSVEPWATDTQYF. V gene TRBV29-1 combines with J gene TRBJ2-3; D unresolved. Germline loops: CDR1 SQVTM, CDR2 ANQGSEA. V was shortened by 2 bases and J by 3 bases, with 9 bases between the two germline ends. The CDR3 extends over 13 amino acids.

This clone was counted between two and nine times. V gene TRBV19 combines with J gene TRBJ2-2, with D possibly being TRBD1 (6 bases). CDR3 length: 14 amino acids. Germline values: CDR1 LNHDA, CDR2 SQIVND (reference sequence). The V and J ends lost 5 bases and 4 bases respectively, with 11 bases between them. The CDR3 region has the DNA TGTGCCAGTAGTTTTGGACAGTCCACCGGGGAGCTGTTTTTT. It yields the protein CASSFGQSTGELFF.

The chain joins TRBV6-5 to TRBJ2-7; D is ambiguous. The CDR3 is made up of 13 amino acids. Germline V gene lookup returns CDR1 MNHEY and CDR2 SVGAGI. The V end was cut by 8 bases, the J end by 2 bases, with 13 bases between. The CDR3 nucleotides are TGTGCCAGCTTTTCCGCCGGAGCCTACGAGCAGTACTTC. This gives the protein CASFSAGAYEQYF.

This clone was observed a single time. V usage is TRBV6-5 and J usage is TRBJ2-3, with D unclear. CDR1 is MNHEY, CDR2 SVGAGI, per germline. Trimming left V 0 bases short and J 5 bases short, with 6 bases between. This CDR3 has 13 amino acids. The CDR3 protein is CASSYSIGDTQYF. The CDR3 nucleotides read TGTGCCAGCAGTTACTCGATCGGAGATACGCAGTATTTT.

V is TRBV6-4 and J is TRBJ2-3, with TRBD2 matching over 11 bases. CDR1 is MRHNA and CDR2 is SNTAGT in the germline V gene. CDR3 size: 15 residues. Trimming cost V 5 bases and J 6 bases; bases outside gene matches: 7. CDR3 nucleotides: TGTGCCAGCAGTTTAGCGGGGGGGAACTGGGATACGCAGTATTTT. Encoded protein: CASSLAGGNWDTQYF.

The V call is TRBV19, the J call TRBJ1-3; unclear D gene. Germline values: CDR1 LNHDA, CDR2 SQIVND (reference sequence). The CDR3 consists of 14 residues. V lost 7 bases, J lost 4 bases, and 14 bases lay in between. CDR3 bases: TGTGCCAGTATCGAGGGAAAGCGGGGAAACACCATATATTTT. It encodes CASIEGKRGNTIYF.

This chain links TRBV5-1 with TRBJ2-3; TRBD1 might be the D (6 bases). The CDR3 is 14 amino acids. The V and J ends lost 4 bases and 6 bases respectively, with 15 bases between them. Looked up from germline, CDR1 is SGHRS and CDR2 is YFSETQ. The CDR3 is CASSMDRSRDTQYF. CDR3 bases: TGCGCCAGCAGCATGGACAGATCCAGGGATACGCAGTATTTT.

This clone was observed a handful of times. This rearrangement joins TRBV10-2 to TRBJ2-7; 7 bases agree with TRBD1. CDR1 is WSHSY and CDR2 is SAAADI in the germline V gene. CDR3 length equals 12 residues. V lost 6 bases to trimming and J lost 4 bases; unmatched junction nucleotides: 3. The CDR3 coding sequence is TGCGCCAGCAGCCTACAGGGGTACGAGCAGTACTTC. Translation: CASSLQGYEQYF.

In the case of this clone: One end of the junction does not line up with germline, which may come from a read error. V is TRBV6-1 and J is TRBJ2-2; D might be TRBD1 (6 bases). The CDR3 contains 16 residues. Germline loops: CDR1 MNHNS, CDR2 SASEGT. This CDR3 reads CASSEAGAMNTGELFF. DNA of the CDR3: TGTGCCAGCAGCGAAGCAGGGGCCATGAACACCGGGGAGCTGTTTTTT.

This clone is a singleton in its sample. The chain links TRBV10-1 to TRBJ1-1; D is ambiguous. Looked up from germline, CDR1 is WNHNN and CDR2 is SYGVQD (reference sequence). V was clipped by 4 bases and J by 4 bases, with 22 bases between them. This CDR3 contains 17 residues. The CDR3 is CASSAEQTGSKSTEAFF. Here the CDR3 DNA reads TGCGCCAGCAGTGCGGAACAAACCGGGTCCAAGAGCACTGAAGCTTTCTTT.